This TCR beta chain was identified in a study of OX40 agonist ivuxolimab in advanced cancers. Study-level background: At doses from 0.01 to 10 mg/kg, patients were given intravenous ivuxolimab every 2 weeks. Study-wide points: Compared with CD4+, CD8+ T cells on average had more expanded clones. Clonal expansion was seen in CD4+ and CD8+ blood T cells by week 6 at 0.1 to 3.0 mg/kg.

Trimming left V 5 bases short and J 2 bases short, with 16 bases between. The CDR3 spans 15 residues. Germline lookup yields CDR1 LNHNV and CDR2 YYDKDF (reference sequence). Using immunoSEQ multiplex PCR, the repertoire was profiled, and TCRdb retains in-frame clones only, with some absent. The data contain 60,000 or so clones, around 92% of them singletons. A history of autoimmune disease or systemic immunosuppression excluded patients. Comments on this clone: Its antigen is as yet unknown.

The source material was CD4+ or CD8+ T cells sorted from blood, sampled in a trial of the OX40 agonist ivuxolimab. The clonotype originates from an adult with an advanced solid tumor such as melanoma, head and neck, liver or kidney cancer. The rearrangement joins TRBV15 to TRBJ2-7; a weak D match, TRBD2 (7 bases). The chain's CDR3 is CATSYGGGGTYEQYF. The CDR3 coding sequence is TGTGCCACCAGCTACGGGGGAGGGGGTACCTACGAGCAGTACTTC.